The 22 T cell receptor beta chains reported below all come from one sample, sequenced in a study of liver allograft versus peripheral blood T cells. On the study more broadly: In transplanted livers, T cell receptor repertoires were compared with those found in the recipients' peripheral blood.

Via MiXCR, TCRdb re-called the reads, giving one row per CDR3 protein. The sample consists of 15,000 or so distinct CDR3 sequences, approximately 20% of them appearing once. The origin of the receptors is a human patient who had a liver transplant. Some T cells may have come from the graft donor.

This clonotype is deemed medium-sized (0.01 to 0.1%). The gene calls are TRBV18 and TRBJ1-1, with D hard to call. V lost 2 bases and J 1 base, leaving 8 bases between the germline ends. This CDR3 contains 14 residues. Germline-derived CDR1 and CDR2 are KGHSH and LQKENI. This CDR3 is CASSPGSPNTEAFF. Here the CDR3 DNA reads TGTGCCAGCTCACCAGGGTCCCCGAACACTGAAGCTTTCTTT.

This chain links TRBV7-2 with TRBJ2-1; D remains ambiguous. Trimming shortened V by 4 bases and J by 4 bases, and 11 bases separated the two germline ends. In germline, CDR1 is SGHTA, CDR2 FQGNSA. The CDR3 is 14 amino acids. The CDR3 DNA reads TGTGCCAGCAGCTCTCTGGACGGTTACAATGAGCAGTTCTTC. This codes for CASSSLDGYNEQFF.

In its sample, this clonotype was seen many times. This chain connects TRBV5-6 to TRBJ1-1; D might be TRBD1 (6 bases). Germline V gene sequence: CDR1 SGHDT, CDR2 YYEEEE. Between the trimmed V and J ends, which lost 3 bases and 5 bases, there was a span of 23 bases. This CDR3 has 17 amino acids. The CDR3 protein is CASSYQGIRRGTTEAFF. DNA of the CDR3: TGTGCCAGCAGCTATCAGGGGATTCGTCGGGGGACGACTGAAGCTTTCTTT. The entire variable domain, with the rest obtained from reference TRBV5-6 and TRBJ1-1, is as follows: DAGVTQSPTHLIKTRGQQVTLRCSPKSGHDTVSWYQQALGQGPQFIFQYYEEEERQRGNFPDRFSGHQFPNYSSELNVNALLLGDSALYLCASSYQGIRRGTTEAFFGQGTRLTVV.

The rearrangement uses TRBV28 and TRBJ2-2; the D is unclear. Per germline, CDR1 MDHEN and CDR2 SYDVKM. The CDR3 runs to 12 residues. V lost 3 bases and J 3 bases, leaving 2 bases between the germline ends. CDR3 sequence reads: CASSLYTGELFF. The CDR3 DNA reads as TGTGCCAGCAGTTTGTACACCGGGGAGCTGTTTTTT.

The chain has TRBV30 and TRBJ1-1; D is ambiguous. This CDR3 contains 11 residues. V was clipped by 0 bases and J by 10 bases, with 9 bases between them. CDR1 and CDR2 (germline): GTSNPN, SVGIG (reference sequence). CDR3 coding DNA: TGTGCCTGGAGTGTATTGGACGCAGCTTTCTTT. Translated, it gives CAWSVLDAAFF.

This sequence joins TRBV24-1 and TRBJ1-5, with D perhaps matching TRBD1 (5 bases). Germline V lookup: CDR1 KGHDR, CDR2 SFDVKD. Trimming cost V 2 bases and J 14 bases, with 15 bases left between them. This CDR3 region has 13 residues. CDR3 in DNA: TGTGCCACCAGTGATTCTAGCGGGACTTATAAGCATTTT. Protein: CATSDSSGTYKHF.

The chain links TRBV30 to TRBJ2-1; 8 positions agree with TRBD2. V was pared by 2 bases and J by 9 bases, with 9 bases of the junction left unmatched. The germline V gene has CDR1 GTSNPN and CDR2 SVGIG (reference sequence). The CDR3 is made up of 14 amino acids. CDR3 nucleotide sequence: TGTGCCTGGAGTCTACTAGCGGCCTCCGGTGAGCAGTTCTTC. It encodes CAWSLLAASGEQFF.

This clonotype was seen many times. The rearrangement uses TRBV6-2 or TRBV6-3 and TRBJ2-7; 15 nucleotides align to TRBD2. This CDR3 comprises 17 residues. Losses at the gene ends were 5 bases for V and 6 bases for J; bases not matched to a gene: 11. Germline assignment: CDR1 MNHEY and CDR2 SVGEGT. The CDR3: CASSHPGLAGGPGEQYF. CDR3 DNA: TGTGCCAGCAGTCACCCCGGACTAGCGGGAGGGCCCGGCGAGCAGTACTTC.

The rearrangement uses TRBV14 and TRBJ1-6, with D unresolved. The V gene's germline CDR1 is SGHDN and CDR2 FVKESK. V was cut by 0 bases and J by 0 bases, with 9 bases left in between. The CDR3 runs to 17 residues. The CDR3 bases are TGTGCCAGCAGCCAAGAACCCGCAAGCTCCTATAATTCACCCCTCCACTTT. It codes for CASSQEPASSYNSPLHF.

This clonotype was picked up one time. This may stem from a read error, because a much larger clone lies one nucleotide away. Since no conserved phenylalanine or tryptophan closes the CDR3, a read error is the likely cause. This chain joins TRBV29-1 and TRBJ2-2, with D hard to call. This CDR3 has 14 amino acids. Trimming stripped 8 bases from V and 0 bases from J, with 13 bases between. Germline assignment: CDR1 SQVTM and CDR2 ANQGSEA. The CDR3 region is CSPARDANTGELFL. The DNA for the CDR3 is TGCAGCCCCGCCCGTGACGCGAACACCGGGGAGCTGTTTCTT.

By share, this clonotype ranks as medium-sized (0.01 to 0.1%). The V call is TRBV18, the J call TRBJ2-7; D is uncertain. Trimming took 3 bases from V and 2 from J, leaving 8 bases between them. The germline gives CDR1 KGHSH, CDR2 LQKENI. CDR3 length equals 13 residues. The CDR3 DNA reads TGTGCCAGCTCACCGGACGGCCCCTACGAGCAGTACTTC. Translating it yields CASSPDGPYEQYF.

The sample holds many counts of this clonotype. This chain links TRBV6-2 or TRBV6-3 with TRBJ1-1; TRBD1 agrees at 9 bases. CDR1 is MNHEY and CDR2 is SVGEGT in the germline V gene. The J segment lost 0 bases and the V segment lost 5 bases, leaving 10 bases of the junction unmatched. The CDR3 contains 17 residues. CDR3 sequence (DNA): TGTGCCAGCAGTCCCTGGGGGACAGGGACCATGAACACTGAAGCTTTCTTT. Its translation: CASSPWGTGTMNTEAFF.

J is TRBJ1-5 and V is TRBV30; D is undetermined. The CDR3 runs 14 residues. The germline V gene encodes CDR1 GTSNPN and CDR2 SVGIG (reference sequence). Trimming removed 2 bases from V and 0 bases from J, with 8 bases in between. CDR3 residues: CAWSSWSSNQPQHF. The CDR3 DNA sequence: TGTGCCTGGAGTAGTTGGAGTAGCAATCAGCCCCAGCATTTT.

This clonotype is deemed medium-sized (0.01 to 0.1%). The rearrangement uses TRBV7-2 and TRBJ2-6, with 7 bases lining up with TRBD1. The CDR3 has 17 residues. V trimming: 4 bases; J trimming: 0 bases; junction bases outside the gene matches: 6. Germline CDR1 and CDR2: SGHTA and FQGNSA. DNA of the CDR3: TGTGCCAGCAGCTCCGAACAGGGGAGCTCTGGGGCCAACGTCCTGACTTTC. It encodes CASSSEQGSSGANVLTF.

This clonotype came up many times. The V call is TRBV7-2, the J call TRBJ2-5; D gene ambiguous. The V end was cut by 5 bases, the J end by 4 bases, with 8 bases between. This CDR3 is 12 amino acids long. Germline V CDR1 and CDR2: SGHTA, FQGNSA. CDR3 loop: CASSPGLETQYF. Written as DNA, the CDR3 is TGTGCCAGCAGCCCTGGCCTAGAGACCCAGTACTTC. Supplemented by reference TRBV7-2 and TRBJ2-5, the full variable domain reads GAGVSQSPSNKVTEKGKDVELRCDPISGHTALYWYRQSLGQGLEFLIYFQGNSAPDKSGLPSDRFSAERTGGSVSTLTIQRTQQEDSAVYLCASSPGLETQYFGPGTRLLVL.

This clonotype was picked up a small number of times. This chain links TRBV6-2 or TRBV6-3 with TRBJ2-1, with 7 bases fitting TRBD2. The J segment lost 15 bases and the V segment lost 2 bases, leaving 4 bases of the junction unmatched. This CDR3 comprises 11 residues. CDR1 is MNHEY, CDR2 SVGEGT, per germline. CDR3 in amino acids: CASSYGGRAFF. The CDR3 coding sequence is TGTGCCAGCAGTTACGGTGGGAGGGCGTTCTTC.

A few counts support this clonotype. V is TRBV28 and J is TRBJ2-1; D unclear. V lost 8 bases and J lost 0, with 11 bases in between. CDR3 size: 14 residues. Germline V gives CDR1 MDHEN, CDR2 SYDVKM. The CDR3, as DNA: TGTGCCAGCCATACAATAAGCTCCTACAATGAGCAGTTCTTC. It codes for CASHTISSYNEQFF.

This clonotype has a handful of counts. The V gene is TRBV30, the J gene TRBJ1-5; maybe TRBD1 (6 bases). Germline V gene lookup returns CDR1 GTSNPN and CDR2 SVGIG (reference sequence). The CDR3 sequence is 13 residues long. V lost 5 bases and J lost 0, with 8 bases in between. In DNA, the CDR3 is TGTGCCTGGGGACAGAATAGCAATCAGCCCCAGCATTTT. Translation: CAWGQNSNQPQHF.

J is TRBJ2-3 and V is TRBV7-2; possibly TRBD2 for D (5 bases). There are 14 residues in the CDR3. V was clipped by 4 bases and J by 1 base, with 9 bases between them. The germline CDR1 and CDR2 sequences are SGHTA and FQGNSA. The CDR3 here is CASSSGSGTDTQYF. The CDR3 nucleotides are TGTGCCAGCAGCTCCGGTAGCGGCACAGATACGCAGTATTTT.

The chain is built from TRBV28 and TRBJ2-7; unclear D gene. CDR3 length: 14 residues. V was cut by 4 bases and J by 5 bases, with 15 bases left in between. Germline V lookup: CDR1 MDHEN, CDR2 SYDVKM. This CDR3 is CASSSPSDLHEQYF. The CDR3 DNA follows: TGTGCCAGCAGTTCCCCCTCGGACCTCCACGAGCAGTACTTC. Supplemented by reference TRBV28 and TRBJ2-7, the full variable domain reads DVKVTQSSRYLVKRTGEKVFLECVQDMDHENMFWYRQDPGLGLRLIYFSYDVKMKEKGDIPEGYSVSREKKERFSLILESASTNQTSMYLCASSSPSDLHEQYFGPGTRLTVT.

In this sample, this clonotype turned up a few times. CDR3 in amino acids: CASTPHGPLRGGELFF. The CDR3 DNA is TGTGCCAGCACCCCTCATGGCCCGTTACGGGGCGGGGAGCTGTTTTTT. The V call is TRBV3-1, the J call TRBJ2-2; D possibly corresponds to TRBD2 (5 bases). V was clipped by 7 bases and J by 7 bases, with 22 bases between them. In germline, CDR1 is LGHDT, CDR2 YNNKEL (reference sequence). CDR3 size: 16 residues.

This clonotype was seen a handful of times. The genes are TRBV6-5 and TRBJ2-7; 14 bases are a match to TRBD2. Germline V gives CDR1 MNHEY, CDR2 SVGAGI. V lost 7 bases to trimming and J lost 3 bases; unmatched junction nucleotides: 8. The CDR3 length is 16 residues. CDR3 nucleotides: TGTGCCAGCACCCGGACCGGACTAGCGGGGGGCTACGAGCAGTACTTC. This encodes CASTRTGLAGGYEQYF.